This T cell receptor beta chain was captured in a study of regulatory T cells in long-lasting Graves disease. Study-level points and caveats: Among samples with persistent disease, TRBV28, TRBJ1-2 and TRBJ2-5 were favored.

The time point: persistent/refractory GD, antithyroid drugs over 5 years with positive TRAb. PBMCs provided the RNA from which the TCR library was made. Building of the TCR beta libraries involved iRepertoire HTBI primers and Arm-PCR of CDR3 regions. As handled by the study authors: Gene usage covered 62 TRBV and 14 to 15 TRBJ segments. TCRdb reprocessed the multiplex PCR reads with MiXCR, giving one entry per CDR3 protein. These V and J calls derive from TCRdb rather than the authors' analysis. The data show 500,000 to 700,000 distinct CDR3 sequences, around 30% seen once. As regards this clonotype: Its antigen is unidentified.

CDR3 length equals 16 residues. V trimming: 5 bases; J trimming: 2 bases; junction bases outside the gene matches: 6. Sequencing used peripheral blood mononuclear cells (PBMCs), obtained when the disease was refractory, from a patient treated with antithyroid drugs. The clonotype originates from a female donor with Graves disease. The gene calls are TRBV12-3 or TRBV12-4 and TRBJ2-7; TRBD2 aligns across 13 bases. The CDR3 spells CASSRTGLAGAYEQYF. CDR3 in DNA: TGTGCCAGCAGTCGTACCGGACTAGCGGGGGCCTACGAGCAGTACTTC.